This passage covers 32 T cell receptor beta chains from one sample sequenced in a study of T cells expressing NK-cell markers. TCRdb re-called the 5' RACE reads; one entry per CDR3 protein, DNA not given. This listing includes hundreds of thousands of distinct CDR3 sequences. The sample consisted of blood T cells: a sorted CD56 or NKG2C T cell subset, CD4+ or CD8+ T cells, or bulk PBMC T cells (not recorded which). The source of these receptors is a man between 18 and 35 years old in good health.

The gene calls are TRBV21-1 and TRBJ2-5; without DNA, the TCRdb call of TRBD1 cannot be checked. TRBV21-1 is classified as a pseudogene. This CDR3 has 17 amino acids. CDR3 amino acids: CASSLRCNRDPRGTQYF.

The chain combines TRBV20-1 with TRBJ2-1. The CDR3 is 11 residues long. Germline V lookup: CDR1 DFQATT, CDR2 SNEGSKA (reference sequence). CDR3 amino acids: CSARPLFEQFF.

This chain joins TRBV7-3 and TRBJ2-3; lacking DNA, the TRBD1 call made by TCRdb goes unchecked. This CDR3 is 12 amino acids long. Per germline, CDR1 SGHTA and CDR2 FQGTGA. CDR3 amino acids: CASRGEVDTQYF. Full variable domain (outside the CDR3, taken from reference TRBV7-3 and TRBJ2-3): GAGVSQTPSNKVTEKGKYVELRCDPISGHTALYWYRQSLGQGPEFLIYFQGTGAADDSGLPNDRFFAVRPEGSVSTLKIQRTERGDSAVYLCASRGEVDTQYFGPGTRLTVL.

The genes are TRBV19 and TRBJ1-5. The CDR3 spans 14 residues. Germline CDR1 is LNHDA and CDR2 is SQIVND (reference sequence). The CDR3 sequence is CASSYEEVNQPQHF. The variable domain in full, completed from reference TRBV19 and TRBJ1-5, reads DGGITQSPKYLFRKEGQNVTLSCEQNLNHDAMYWYRQDPGQGLRLIYYSQIVNDFQKGDIAEGYSVSREKKESFPLTVTSAQKNPTAFYLCASSYEEVNQPQHFGDGTRLSIL.

V and J are TRBV12-3 or TRBV12-4 and TRBJ2-1; without DNA, the TCRdb call of TRBD2 cannot be checked. This CDR3 comprises 15 residues. CDR3 residues: CASSLALGRSNEQFF.

The CDR3 is CASSSEARAGNIQYF. The gene calls are TRBV5-5 and TRBJ2-4; TCRdb calls TRBD2, which cannot be checked without DNA. The CDR3 extends over 15 amino acids. The germline CDR1 and CDR2 sequences are SGHKS and YYEKEE (reference sequence).

The chain has TRBV20-1 and TRBJ2-5; TCRdb calls TRBD1, which cannot be checked without DNA. The CDR3 loop spans 17 amino acids. Germline V gene data show CDR1 as DFQATT and CDR2 as SNEGSKA (reference sequence). The CDR3 region is CSARAQDSRAAQETQYF.

The gene calls are TRBV12-3 or TRBV12-4 and TRBJ2-1; without DNA, the TCRdb call of TRBD2 cannot be checked. This CDR3 has 15 amino acids. Here the CDR3 reads CASSPKLAGGHGMFF.

The chain employs TRBV27 and TRBJ2-6; the TRBD1 assignment by TCRdb is unverifiable without DNA. Germline loops: CDR1 MNHEY, CDR2 SMNVEV (reference sequence). The CDR3 has 15 residues. The CDR3 spells CASSDNRGVANVLTF. Combining the CDR3 with reference TRBV27 and TRBJ2-6 gives the whole variable domain EAQVTQNPRYLITVTGKKLTVTCSQNMNHEYMSWYRQDPGLGLRQIYYSMNVEVTDKGDVPEGYKVSRKEKRNFPLILESPSPNQTSLYFCASSDNRGVANVLTFGAGSRLTVL.

V and J are TRBV6-5 and TRBJ2-1; TCRdb gives TRBD2 as the D gene, but with no DNA this cannot be confirmed. Per the germline V gene, CDR1 is MNHEY and CDR2 is SVGAGI. CDR3 length: 17 amino acids. This CDR3 reads CASSSTDGLAGANVQFF.

The rearrangement uses TRBV10-3 and TRBJ2-2; TCRdb's D gene call, TRBD1, goes unchecked for lack of DNA. This CDR3 region has 16 residues. The germline V gene has CDR1 ENHRY and CDR2 SYGVKD. The CDR3 loop is CAIRQGGTLTTGELFF.

V is TRBV20-1 and J is TRBJ1-1. The germline V gene encodes CDR1 DFQATT and CDR2 SNEGSKA (reference sequence). The CDR3 consists of 13 residues. CDR3 sequence: CSARPPNYSEAFF.

The chain couples TRBV20-1 to TRBJ2-5; TCRdb selects TRBD1, and the lack of DNA leaves this call unchecked. CDR1 and CDR2 from the germline V gene are DFQATT and SNEGSKA (reference sequence). This CDR3 spans 16 amino acids. Here the CDR3 reads CSAAHMGGAGMETQYF.

CDR3 region: CSARVGPSGSYQETQYF. V gene TRBV20-1 combines with J gene TRBJ2-5; TCRdb names TRBD2, which stays unverified in the absence of DNA. Germline loops: CDR1 DFQATT, CDR2 SNEGSKA (reference sequence). The length of the CDR3 is 17 residues.

The chain recombines TRBV20-1 with TRBJ2-1; TCRdb's assignment of TRBD2 cannot be checked, as there is no DNA. Per the germline V gene, CDR1 is DFQATT and CDR2 is SNEGSKA (reference sequence). The CDR3 is 16 residues long. The CDR3 spells CSASSRARDPYNEQFF.

This chain uses TRBV6-2 or TRBV6-3 with TRBJ2-3. CDR1 is MNHEY and CDR2 is SVGEGT in the germline V gene. CDR3 length: 14 amino acids. The CDR3 protein is CASRRLGSTDTQYF.

The genes are TRBV3-1 and TRBJ2-5; absent DNA, TCRdb's TRBD2 call cannot be checked. There are 20 residues in the CDR3. Germline values: CDR1 LGHDT, CDR2 YNNKEL (reference sequence). CDR3 region: CASSQDWRLAGEGSLETQYF.

The gene calls are TRBV20-1 and TRBJ2-1; the D gene TCRdb calls, TRBD1, cannot be checked with no DNA. The length of the CDR3 is 15 residues. From germline, CDR1 is DFQATT and CDR2 SNEGSKA (reference sequence). CDR3: CSAISGGASYNEQFF.

The V and J genes are TRBV7-9 and TRBJ1-2; TCRdb outputs TRBD1, but without DNA this stays unchecked. Germline-derived CDR1 and CDR2 are SEHNR and FQNEAQ (reference sequence). There are 16 residues in the CDR3. This CDR3 reads CASSLAGTGDIYGYTF.

The rearrangement links TRBV10-3 to TRBJ1-1; the TRBD1 assignment by TCRdb is unverifiable without DNA. Germline V gene data show CDR1 as ENHRY and CDR2 as SYGVKD. The CDR3 runs 12 residues. This CDR3 is CAITNTGGEAFF.

The CDR3 protein is CSANGHQPDTQYF. The rearrangement uses TRBV20-1 and TRBJ2-3; TCRdb lists TRBD1, though no DNA is available to test this call. This CDR3 region has 13 residues. Germline values: CDR1 DFQATT, CDR2 SNEGSKA (reference sequence).

V gene TRBV20-1 combines with J gene TRBJ2-3; checking the TCRdb D call of TRBD2 is not possible without DNA. This CDR3 contains 16 residues. In germline, CDR1 is DFQATT, CDR2 SNEGSKA (reference sequence). The CDR3 protein is CSARDTRRDATDTQYF.

This chain's CDR3 is CASSLGTSVYNEQFF. The genes are TRBV7-7 and TRBJ2-1; TCRdb selects TRBD2, and the lack of DNA leaves this call unchecked. CDR1 and CDR2 from the germline V gene are SSHAT and FNYEAQ (reference sequence). The CDR3 loop spans 15 amino acids.

The gene calls are TRBV4-3 and TRBJ2-5; TCRdb's D gene call, TRBD2, goes unchecked for lack of DNA. This CDR3 region has 16 residues. Looked up from germline, CDR1 is LGHNA and CDR2 is YSLEER. The CDR3 loop reads CASSQDYERGKETQYF.

The V call is TRBV7-6, the J call TRBJ2-2; the TRBD2 assignment by TCRdb is unverifiable without DNA. The length of the CDR3 is 14 residues. Germline CDR1 and CDR2: SGHVS and FNYEAQ. CDR3 in amino acids: CASKGLAVPGELFF.

V usage is TRBV5-1 and J usage is TRBJ2-1. The length of the CDR3 is 14 residues. Looked up from germline, CDR1 is SGHRS and CDR2 is YFSETQ. CDR3 loop: CASSRRRADNEQFF.

The V call is TRBV28, the J call TRBJ2-6. Per the germline V gene, CDR1 is MDHEN and CDR2 is SYDVKM. This CDR3 has 16 amino acids. CDR3 sequence reads: CASREITGPGANVLTF. Together with reference TRBV28 and TRBJ2-6, the CDR3 gives the full variable domain: DVKVTQSSRYLVKRTGEKVFLECVQDMDHENMFWYRQDPGLGLRLIYFSYDVKMKEKGDIPEGYSVSREKKERFSLILESASTNQTSMYLCASREITGPGANVLTFGAGSRLTVL.

CDR3 region: CASSVGIGGQETQYF. The chain has TRBV6-1 and TRBJ2-5; the TRBD1 assignment by TCRdb is unverifiable without DNA. The length of the CDR3 is 15 residues. Per the germline V gene, CDR1 is MNHNS and CDR2 is SASEGT.

V is TRBV28 and J is TRBJ2-2; TCRdb indicates TRBD1, and absent DNA this call remains unverified. This CDR3 spans 14 amino acids. The germline gives CDR1 MDHEN, CDR2 SYDVKM. The CDR3 sequence is CASRPPGSTGELFF.

The chain employs TRBV10-2 and TRBJ1-1; the D gene TCRdb calls, TRBD1, cannot be checked with no DNA. The CDR3 length is 13 residues. Germline V gives CDR1 WSHSY, CDR2 SAAADI. CDR3 amino acids: CASRYTGNTEAFF.

This chain joins TRBV29-1 and TRBJ2-1; lacking DNA, the TRBD2 call made by TCRdb goes unchecked. The CDR3 has 15 residues. Germline values: CDR1 SQVTM, CDR2 ANQGSEA. This chain's CDR3 is CSVRNPERLAAEQFF.

V is TRBV12-3 or TRBV12-4 and J is TRBJ1-6. This CDR3 contains 14 residues. The CDR3 spells CASSRWGDNSPLHF.